The sequence of this T cell receptor (beta chain) was determined in a study of T cells in women clearing cervical HPV infection. Study information: Cases: HPV16-related CIN3 or worse on histology, 2 invasive cancers. Control women cleared a single incident HPV16 infection within 12 months. Study-level findings and limits: Controls had more TRBV6-7 (approximately 0.16%) than cases (roughly 0.11%). Combining TCR richness with V gene abundances gave around 0.83 AUC.

With 0 bases removed from V and 1 base from J, the gap between germline ends came to 15 bases. The CDR3 is made up of 17 amino acids. Germline V lookup: CDR1 LGHNA, CDR2 YNFKEQ. Sequenced by immunoSEQ multiplex PCR; TCRdb stores in-frame clones only, minus some. This repertoire includes more than 20,000 clones. Concerning this clone: Its antigen is still unknown. The observed sequence ends 3 residues before the CDR3 terminus, with the missing tail filled in from the germline J gene.

The J gene is TRBJ1-1, the V gene TRBV4-2; D not certain. This receptor was identified in a woman between 18 and 69 years old with a cervical HPV16 infection that either progressed to CIN3+ or cleared (not recorded which). Sequenced sample: blood buffy coat. The CDR3 loop reads CASSQEAFEQTNTEAFF. The sequenced part of the CDR3 DNA is TGTGCCAGCAGCCAAGAAGCCTTTGAACAGACGAACACTGAA.